The 31 T cell receptor beta chains reported below all come from one sample, sequenced in a study of blood T cells in healthy people across ages. A sample-barcoded 5' primer and a J-beta primer mix were used in a second PCR of roughly 7 to 11 cycles. One entry per CDR3 protein, called by TCRdb with MiXCR from the 5' RACE reads. This table holds hundreds of thousands of distinct CDR3 sequences, 45% to 65% found once. The sample comprised blood. The origin of the receptors is a man in his 60s in good health.

This clonotype was counted a few times. The J gene is TRBJ2-4, the V gene TRBV29-1, with D tentatively TRBD2 (6 bases). Trimming took 6 bases from V and 0 from J, leaving 9 bases between them. This CDR3 has 13 residues. CDR1 SQVTM and CDR2 ANQGSEA come from the germline V gene. The CDR3 DNA reads as TGCAGCGTGGGGGACTTAGCCAAAAACATTCAGTACTTC. Protein sequence: CSVGDLAKNIQYF. The full variable domain, its missing parts supplied by reference TRBV29-1 and TRBJ2-4, is SAVISQKPSRDICQRGTSLTIQCQVDSQVTMMFWYRQQPGQSLTLIATANQGSEATYESGFVIDKFPISRPNLTFSTLTVSNMSPEDSSIYLCSVGDLAKNIQYFGAGTRLSVL.

This clonotype was seen more than once but under ten times. This rearrangement joins TRBV10-3 to TRBJ2-5; unclear D gene. This CDR3 has 15 residues. Germline assignment: CDR1 ENHRY and CDR2 SYGVKD. V dropped 0 bases and J dropped 2 bases, with 10 bases sitting between them. The CDR3 region has the DNA TGTGCCATCAGTGAGTCGACTCGGCAGCAAGAGACCCAGTACTTC. Encoded protein: CAISESTRQQETQYF.

The sample holds one count of this clonotype. The chain combines TRBV9 with TRBJ2-2; the D is unclear. The CDR3 spans 13 residues. In germline, CDR1 is SGDLS, CDR2 YYNGEE. Trimming took off 4 bases at V and 6 bases at J, with 10 bases between the two ends. The CDR3 DNA sequence: TGTGCCAGCAGCCCGCCGAGCTCCGGGGAGCTGTTTTTT. Its translation: CASSPPSSGELFF.

The CDR3 loop reads CASSPPENEQFF. The CDR3 nucleotides read TGTGCCAGCAGCCCCCCCGAGAATGAGCAGTTCTTC. The V and J genes are TRBV25-1 and TRBJ2-1; D not certain. Looked up from germline, CDR1 is MGHDK and CDR2 is SYGVNS. Trimming removed 6 bases from V and 7 bases from J, with 10 bases in between. This CDR3 is 12 amino acids long.

The chain uses TRBV24-1 and TRBJ2-5; 12 bases are shared with TRBD2. CDR1 is KGHDR, CDR2 SFDVKD, per germline. V was pared by 4 bases and J by 4 bases, with 3 bases of the junction left unmatched. CDR3 length equals 15 residues. CDR3 bases: TGTGCCACCAGTGACCCTAGCGGGGGGGCAGAGACCCAGTACTTC. Residues: CATSDPSGGAETQYF.

The chain has TRBV20-1 and TRBJ1-4; 9 bases line up with TRBD1. CDR1 and CDR2 (germline): DFQATT, SNEGSKA (reference sequence). V lost 5 bases to trimming and J lost 3 bases; unmatched junction nucleotides: 4. CDR3 length equals 14 residues. The CDR3 loop reads CSAWTGEANEKLFF. The DNA of the CDR3 is TGCAGTGCTTGGACAGGGGAAGCTAATGAAAAACTGTTTTTT.

At least ten counts were recorded for this clonotype. The V gene is TRBV20-1, the J gene TRBJ2-1; a possible D gene is TRBD2 (6 bases). The germline V gene has CDR1 DFQATT and CDR2 SNEGSKA (reference sequence). Trimming removed 3 bases at V and 8 bases at J, with 11 bases between. This CDR3 spans 12 amino acids. CDR3 amino acids: CSASALAYEQFF. The CDR3 DNA sequence: TGCAGTGCTAGCGCACTAGCATATGAGCAGTTCTTC.

The chain has TRBV7-2 and TRBJ1-2, with 9 bases matching TRBD1. The V and J ends lost 1 base and 4 bases, in that order; junction bases with no gene match: 4. From germline, CDR1 is SGHTA and CDR2 FQGNSA. The CDR3 runs to 15 residues. The CDR3 sequence: CASSLGTGVLYGYTF. Here the CDR3 DNA reads TGTGCCAGCAGCTTAGGGACAGGGGTTCTCTATGGCTACACCTTC.

As for this clonotype: At one end, the junction sequence differs from germline, possibly due to a read error. The CDR3 loop is CASRDPVGTDTQYF. The CDR3 nucleotides are TGTGCCAGCCGTGACCCAGTTGGGACGGATACGCAGTATTTT. The chain joins TRBV25-1 to TRBJ2-3, with D possibly being TRBD1 or TRBD2 (5 bases each). Per the germline V gene, CDR1 is MGHDK and CDR2 is SYGVNS. This CDR3 comprises 14 residues.

The CDR3 here is CSVVPRASYGYTF. CDR3 bases: TGCAGCGTTGTCCCGAGGGCGTCCTACGGCTACACCTTC. The chain uses TRBV29-1 and TRBJ1-2; D is undetermined. The CDR3 has 13 amino acids. V was pared by 4 bases and J by 8 bases, with 17 bases between. CDR1 and CDR2 (germline): SQVTM, ANQGSEA. Using reference TRBV29-1 and TRBJ1-2 for the parts outside the CDR3, the full variable domain is SAVISQKPSRDICQRGTSLTIQCQVDSQVTMMFWYRQQPGQSLTLIATANQGSEATYESGFVIDKFPISRPNLTFSTLTVSNMSPEDSSIYLCSVVPRASYGYTFGSGTRLTVV.

The chain employs TRBV5-1 and TRBJ2-3; 8 nucleotides line up with TRBD2. Germline V lookup: CDR1 SGHRS, CDR2 YFSETQ. The CDR3 length is 17 residues. With 4 bases clipped from V and 0 bases from J, the junction kept 10 bases outside the gene matches. DNA for the CDR3: TGCGCCAGCAGCAGGAGCGGGGGCCCCGGAAGCACAGATACGCAGTATTTT. Translated: CASSRSGGPGSTDTQYF.

The genes are TRBV28 and TRBJ2-5; 9 nucleotides align to TRBD1. The V segment lost 5 bases and the J segment 7 bases; nucleotides outside the gene matches: 8. Germline loops: CDR1 MDHEN, CDR2 SYDVKM. CDR3 length: 14 residues. The DNA of the CDR3 is TGTGCCAGCAGTGCCCCGGGACAGGGACGGACCCAGTACTTC. It yields the protein CASSAPGQGRTQYF. Full variable domain (missing parts from reference TRBV28 and TRBJ2-5): DVKVTQSSRYLVKRTGEKVFLECVQDMDHENMFWYRQDPGLGLRLIYFSYDVKMKEKGDIPEGYSVSREKKERFSLILESASTNQTSMYLCASSAPGQGRTQYFGPGTRLLVL.

This clonotype was observed once. The chain links TRBV18 to TRBJ2-7, with D perhaps assigned TRBD1 or TRBD2 (6 bases each). The V gene lost 0 bases and the J gene lost 5 bases, with 8 bases spanning the gap. The germline gives CDR1 KGHSH, CDR2 LQKENI. The CDR3 totals 13 residues. The CDR3 reads CASSPPGGHEQYF. The DNA for the CDR3 is TGTGCCAGCTCACCACCGGGGGGCCACGAGCAGTACTTC.

In this sample, this clonotype turned up once. At one end, the junction sequence differs from germline, possibly due to a read error. V gene TRBV5-1 combines with J gene TRBJ2-3; 9 nucleotides match TRBD2. Germline V gene lookup returns CDR1 SGHRS and CDR2 YFSETQ. The CDR3 contains 16 residues. Written as DNA, the CDR3 is TGCGCCAGCAGCGCCTCTAGCGGGGTCGGCACAGGTACGCAGTATTTT. Amino acid sequence: CASSASSGVGTGTQYF.

V and J are TRBV5-1 and TRBJ1-1; the D gene is possibly TRBD1 (5 bases). Per germline, CDR1 SGHRS and CDR2 YFSETQ. V was clipped by 4 bases and J by 3 bases, with 16 bases between them. This CDR3 has 15 amino acids. Written as DNA, the CDR3 is TGCGCCAGCAGCCCCATTTATGGGGGGGACACTGAAGCTTTCTTT. Protein product: CASSPIYGGDTEAFF.

This chain joins TRBV5-1 and TRBJ1-1; D unclear. Trimming stripped 0 bases from V and 0 bases from J, with 18 bases between. Germline loops: CDR1 SGHRS, CDR2 YFSETQ. CDR3 length: 18 amino acids. CDR3 loop: CASSLERGGDFVNTEAFF. The CDR3 nucleotides are TGCGCCAGCAGCTTGGAACGGGGTGGGGATTTTGTGAACACTGAAGCTTTCTTT.

The chain carries TRBV3-1 and TRBJ1-2; no clear D. Germline lookup yields CDR1 LGHDT and CDR2 YNNKEL (reference sequence). The V and J ends lost 4 bases and 5 bases respectively, with 11 bases between them. This CDR3 comprises 13 residues. CDR3 coding DNA: TGTGCCAGCAGCCCAGCAGAGGTATATGGCTACACCTTC. This codes for CASSPAEVYGYTF.

The V gene is TRBV7-2, the J gene TRBJ2-7; D is possibly TRBD2 (6 bases). Germline V CDR1 and CDR2: SGHTA, FQGNSA. The CDR3 spans 14 residues. The ends were cut back, 6 bases at V and 7 bases at J, with 19 bases in the middle. DNA for the CDR3: TGTGCCAGCAGTCCCGGACACTTTGCGGGGGAGCAGTACTTC. It is translated as CASSPGHFAGEQYF.

As regards this clonotype: A much larger clone sits a single nucleotide away, making a read error possible. The chain uses TRBV6-6 and TRBJ2-7, with D possibly matching TRBD2 (5 bases). The J call is in doubt because the DNA end fits TRBJ2-5 better. The CDR3 contains 15 residues. Germline values: CDR1 MNHNY, CDR2 SVGAGI (reference sequence). In DNA form, the CDR3 reads TGTGCCAGCCGATCACGGGGAGCAGAGGCTGAGACCCAGTACTTC. Translated: CASRSRGAEAETQYF.

In this sample, this clonotype turned up once. An end of the junction does not agree with germline; a read error may underlie this. The chain couples TRBV13 to TRBJ2-5; D may match TRBD1 or TRBD2 (5 bases each). CDR1 and CDR2 (germline): PRHDT, FYEKMQ (reference sequence). This CDR3 has 14 amino acids. CDR3 sequence (DNA): TGTGCCAGCAGCTTTGGGACGTTGCAAGAGACCCAGTGCTTC. Translated, it gives CASSFGTLQETQCF.

V gene TRBV20-1 combines with J gene TRBJ1-5; tentatively, D is TRBD1 (5 bases). CDR1 DFQATT and CDR2 SNEGSKA come from the germline V gene (reference sequence). The CDR3 is 16 residues long. The V gene lost 6 bases and the J gene lost 5 bases, with 23 bases spanning the gap. The CDR3 sequence: CSAVNGDPLLDQPQHF. The CDR3 DNA is TGCAGTGCAGTAAATGGGGACCCCCTTTTGGATCAGCCCCAGCATTTT.

Only a few counts were recorded for this clonotype. V and J are TRBV7-2 and TRBJ2-5, with 8 bases aligning to TRBD2. Germline V CDR1 and CDR2: SGHTA, FQGNSA. There are 17 residues in the CDR3. Trimming removed 5 bases from V and 1 base from J; junction bases left unmatched: 12. CDR3 sequence reads: CASSQPRGGNFQETQYF. The CDR3 DNA reads as TGTGCCAGCAGCCAGCCACGGGGGGGCAATTTCCAAGAGACCCAGTACTTC.

As to this clonotype: The junction differs from germline at one of its ends, possibly a read error. V usage is TRBV5-1 and J usage is TRBJ1-2; a weak D match, TRBD1 (6 bases). The germline V gene has CDR1 SGHRS and CDR2 YFSETQ. This CDR3 has 17 residues. CDR3 in DNA: TGCGCCAGCAGCTTGCCCGGGGGGCGCAGAGCTGACTATGACTACACCTTC. Translated: CASSLPGGRRADYDYTF.

The chain joins TRBV11-2 to TRBJ2-1; 7 bases line up with TRBD2. Germline CDR1 SGHAT, CDR2 FQNNGV. J was trimmed by 2 bases and V by 5 bases; bases with no gene match: 3. This CDR3 spans 14 amino acids. The CDR3 DNA reads TGTGCCAGCAGCCCGAGCGGGGCCTACAATGAGCAGTTCTTC. Its translation is CASSPSGAYNEQFF.

The V gene is TRBV5-1, the J gene TRBJ2-1; D possibly uses TRBD1 or TRBD2 (6 bases each). Germline CDR1 reads SGHRS; CDR2 reads YFSETQ. The CDR3 runs 14 residues. With 4 bases removed from V and 6 bases from J, the gap between germline ends came to 14 bases. The CDR3, as DNA: TGCGCCAGCAGCAGAGGGACGGGGGCCAATGAGCAGTTCTTC. Amino acids: CASSRGTGANEQFF.

The sample holds one count of this clonotype. The chain recombines TRBV3-1 with TRBJ1-2; TRBD1 matches 8 bases. Per germline, CDR1 LGHDT and CDR2 YNNKEL (reference sequence). The CDR3 runs to 14 residues. V shed 1 base, J shed 8 bases, and the junction held 6 bases outside the gene matches. CDR3 coding DNA: TGTGCCAGCAGCCAAGCCAGGGGGCTTGACGGCTACACCTTC. Its protein product is CASSQARGLDGYTF.

This chain joins TRBV5-5 and TRBJ1-2; D is perhaps TRBD1 (5 bases). Germline CDR1 and CDR2: SGHKS and YYEKEE (reference sequence). The CDR3 has 15 amino acids. With 4 bases removed from V and 0 bases from J, the gap between germline ends came to 13 bases. Here the CDR3 reads CASSPQPTANYGYTF. CDR3 DNA sequence: TGTGCCAGCAGCCCACAGCCGACAGCTAACTATGGCTACACCTTC.

V is TRBV5-1 and J is TRBJ2-2, with no clear D. Germline lookup yields CDR1 SGHRS and CDR2 YFSETQ. The ends were cut back, 4 bases at V and 3 bases at J, with 16 bases in the middle. The CDR3 covers 16 residues. The CDR3 nucleotides are TGCGCCAGCAGCGAATATAGGGCGGTTGACACCGGGGAGCTGTTTTTT. Translation: CASSEYRAVDTGELFF.

V usage is TRBV4-1 and J usage is TRBJ2-5; 9 bases map to TRBD2. Germline CDR1 reads MGHRA; CDR2 reads YSYEKL. Germline trimming cut 0 bases from V and 1 base from J; bases unmatched to any gene: 9. The CDR3 has 18 amino acids. The CDR3 sequence is CASSQEVAGGARQETQYF. In DNA, the CDR3 is TGCGCCAGCAGCCAAGAAGTGGCGGGGGGGGCTCGCCAAGAGACCCAGTACTTC.

The chain recombines TRBV10-1 with TRBJ1-2; 9 positions match TRBD1. The germline gives CDR1 WNHNN, CDR2 SYGVQD (reference sequence). The junction had 6 bases not matched to a gene; V was cut back by 3 bases and J by 4 bases. The CDR3 is made up of 15 amino acids. The CDR3 protein is CASSESGTGTYGYTF. DNA for the CDR3: TGCGCCAGCAGTGAATCCGGGACAGGGACCTATGGCTACACCTTC.

This clonotype turned up a few times. The J gene is TRBJ2-1, the V gene TRBV7-9, with 10 bases identical to TRBD1. CDR1 is SEHNR and CDR2 is FQNEAQ in the germline V gene (reference sequence). The CDR3 extends over 14 amino acids. Trimming took 6 bases from V and 6 from J; bases not matched to a gene: 5. The CDR3 DNA follows: TGTGCCAGCAGTCCCGGGACAGGGGTCAATGAGCAGTTCTTC. Amino acid sequence: CASSPGTGVNEQFF.